This TCR beta chain was sequenced in a study of immune heterogeneity within non-small cell lung tumors. Points from the study as a whole: Local tumor mutational burden showed a correlation with local T-cell clonality that was moderate but significant (R 0.3 to 0.4). Identical dominant CDR3 beta clonotypes recurred among a patient's tumor sites, alongside site-unique high-frequency clones.

With regard to this clonotype: Its matching antigen is unknown.

V shed 2 bases and J shed 1 base, with 19 bases lying between them. The length of the CDR3 is 17 residues. CDR1 is GTSNPN and CDR2 is SVGIG in the germline V gene (reference sequence). At 600 ng per sample, bulk tumor genomic DNA provided the template. Biopsy collection occurred during surgery, with several far-apart biopsies per primary tumor. Those enrolled were patients newly diagnosed with untreated non-small cell lung cancer and undergoing curative surgery. Multiplex PCR amplified TCR beta CDR3 with 32 V and 13 J primers. MiXCR, run by TCRdb on the multiplex PCR reads, gives a single entry per CDR3 protein. This sample carries about 15,000 distinct CDR3 sequences, approximately 30% of them seen once, and the ten largest clones take 13% to 15%.

The gene calls are TRBV30 and TRBJ2-3, with D perhaps matching TRBD1 or TRBD2 (5 bases each). Source material: lung tumor tissue. The sequence derives from a woman between 50 and 59 years old with non-small cell lung cancer. DNA for the CDR3: TGTGCCTGGAGTCTGGCCGCAGGGAGACATGGCACAGATACGCAGTATTTT. Protein: CAWSLAAGRHGTDTQYF.